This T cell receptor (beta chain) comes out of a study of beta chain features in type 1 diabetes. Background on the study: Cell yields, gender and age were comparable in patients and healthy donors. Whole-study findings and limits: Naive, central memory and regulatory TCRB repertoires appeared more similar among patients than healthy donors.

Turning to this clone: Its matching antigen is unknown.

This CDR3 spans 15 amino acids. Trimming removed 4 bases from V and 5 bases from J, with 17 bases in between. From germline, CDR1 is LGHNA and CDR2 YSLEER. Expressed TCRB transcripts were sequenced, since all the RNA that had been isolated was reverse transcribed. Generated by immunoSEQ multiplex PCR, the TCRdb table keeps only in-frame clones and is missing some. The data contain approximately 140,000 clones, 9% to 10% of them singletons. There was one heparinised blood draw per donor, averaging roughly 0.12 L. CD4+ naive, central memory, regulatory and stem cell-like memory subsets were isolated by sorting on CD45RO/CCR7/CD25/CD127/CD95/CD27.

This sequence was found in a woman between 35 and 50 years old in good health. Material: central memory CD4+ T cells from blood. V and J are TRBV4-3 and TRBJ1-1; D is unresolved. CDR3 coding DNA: TGCGCCAGCAGCCCAGCATGGGGAGGAGATACTGAAGCTTTCTTT. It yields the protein CASSPAWGGDTEAFF.